These 26 T cell receptor beta chains were sequenced from one sample in a study of cytomegalovirus exposure and HLA in healthy donors. Libraries were prepared by immunoSEQ multiplex PCR; TCRdb keeps only in-frame clonotypes and omits some of them. The sample has 200,000 or so clones; approximately 88% are singletons. Material: PBMCs. These receptors all come from a man between 18 and 35 years old in good health and CMV-seropositive.

J is TRBJ2-7 and V is TRBV30; the D gene is possibly TRBD1 (5 bases). Trimming removed 1 base from V and 7 bases from J, with 5 bases in between. Looked up from germline, CDR1 is GTSNPN and CDR2 is SVGIG (reference sequence). This CDR3 has 10 residues. This CDR3 is CAWSEGEQYF. The CDR3 DNA reads as TGTGCCTGGAGTGAGGGGGAGCAGTACTTC.

CDR3 in amino acids: CASSQDGITAYNYGYTF. CDR3 coding DNA: TGTGCCAGCAGCCAAGATGGTATAACCGCCTATAACTATGGCTACACCTTC. This sequence joins TRBV4-2 and TRBJ1-2; no firm D call. Germline CDR1 reads LGHNA; CDR2 reads YNFKEQ. Trimming removed 0 bases at V and 1 base at J, with 15 bases between. The CDR3 sequence is 17 residues long.

The rearrangement uses TRBV27 and TRBJ2-1; D is perhaps TRBD1 (6 bases). The CDR3 is made up of 14 amino acids. Trimming cost V 5 bases and J 5 bases, with 13 bases left between them. Germline CDR1 MNHEY, CDR2 SMNVEV (reference sequence). The CDR3 protein is CASSVSGHNNEQFF. DNA of the CDR3: TGTGCCAGCAGTGTCTCGGGACACAACAATGAGCAGTTCTTC.

The V and J genes are TRBV4-3 and TRBJ2-3, with D maybe TRBD1 (5 bases). V was pared by 2 bases and J by 2 bases, with 11 bases between. The CDR3 has 15 amino acids. In germline, CDR1 is LGHNA, CDR2 YSLEER. In DNA form, the CDR3 reads TGCGCCAGCAGCCAATGGAACAGGCTCACAGATACGCAGTATTTT. Residues: CASSQWNRLTDTQYF.

This sequence joins TRBV4-2 and TRBJ2-7; a weak D match, TRBD1 (5 bases). The V and J ends lost 2 bases and 0 bases respectively, with 14 bases between them. CDR3 size: 16 residues. CDR1 is LGHNA, CDR2 YNFKEQ, per germline. Here the CDR3 reads CASSQPIDRYSYEQYF. CDR3 DNA: TGTGCCAGCAGCCAACCTATCGACAGATACTCCTACGAGCAGTACTTC.

V is TRBV5-1 and J is TRBJ2-3, with 10 positions matching TRBD2. The CDR3 consists of 15 residues. Germline V lookup: CDR1 SGHRS, CDR2 YFSETQ. V lost 3 bases to trimming and J lost 5 bases; unmatched junction nucleotides: 6. CDR3 amino acids: CASSSLAGVIDTQYF. In DNA, the CDR3 is TGCGCCAGCAGCTCCCTAGCGGGAGTCATAGATACGCAGTATTTT.

This clone appeared a few times. The chain is built from TRBV19 and TRBJ1-1; TRBD1 agrees at 10 bases. The V gene end was trimmed by 4 bases and the J gene end by 4 bases; junction bases not matched to a gene: 9. The CDR3 covers 16 residues. Germline V gives CDR1 LNHDA, CDR2 SQIVND (reference sequence). CDR3 DNA: TGTGCCAGTAGTACTCCATGGGACAGGGGAGGCACTGAAGCTTTCTTT. Amino acid sequence: CASSTPWDRGGTEAFF.

The chain couples TRBV7-8 to TRBJ2-5; possible D gene TRBD1, 5 bases. The V end was cut by 5 bases, the J end by 0 bases, with 13 bases between. This CDR3 comprises 15 residues. Germline V CDR1 and CDR2: SGHVS, FQNEAQ. Written as DNA, the CDR3 is TGTGCCAGCAGCCCCGTGGTGGGGCACCAAGAGACCCAGTACTTC. Translated, it gives CASSPVVGHQETQYF.

CDR3 in amino acids: CASSPTTSLETQYF. The CDR3 DNA reads as TGTGCCAGCTCACCGACGACTAGTTTAGAGACCCAGTACTTC. This sequence joins TRBV18 and TRBJ2-5; tentative D call: TRBD2 (6 bases). The CDR3 is made up of 14 amino acids. CDR1 KGHSH and CDR2 LQKENI come from the germline V gene. V gave up 3 bases and J gave up 4 bases, with 12 bases separating them.

The rearrangement joins TRBV10-3 to TRBJ2-2, with TRBD1 as a possible D gene (6 bases). The CDR3 has 14 residues. V was trimmed by 9 bases and J by 8 bases, leaving 19 bases between them. The V gene's germline CDR1 is ENHRY and CDR2 SYGVKD. The CDR3, as DNA: TGTGCCATTAGAGGACAGCTCCAGACTGGGGAGCTGTTTTTT. Translating it yields CAIRGQLQTGELFF.

The J gene is TRBJ2-1, the V gene TRBV5-6; 10 bases are a match to TRBD1. The V gene's germline CDR1 is SGHDT and CDR2 YYEEEE. The CDR3 sequence is 15 residues long. With 2 bases clipped from V and 3 bases from J, the junction kept 2 bases outside the gene matches. For the CDR3, the DNA is TGTGCCAGCAGCTTTGGACAGGGGGGCTACAATGAGCAGTTCTTC. Amino acids: CASSFGQGGYNEQFF.

The rearrangement joins TRBV28 to TRBJ1-1; 7 bases are a match to TRBD1. The CDR3 extends over 15 amino acids. The trim removed 6 bases at V and 6 bases at J, leaving 13 bases unmatched. Germline lookup yields CDR1 MDHEN and CDR2 SYDVKM. CDR3 sequence: CASSLTGPTGPEAFF. The CDR3 DNA follows: TGTGCCAGCAGCCTGACAGGGCCGACAGGCCCTGAAGCTTTCTTT.

The gene calls are TRBV7-2 and TRBJ2-1; D gene unclear. Germline lookup yields CDR1 SGHTA and CDR2 FQGNSA. Trimming stripped 7 bases from V and 6 bases from J, with 13 bases between. This CDR3 has 13 residues. CDR3 sequence (DNA): TGTGCCAGCAACTATATAGGATCCAATGAGCAGTTCTTC. Its protein is CASNYIGSNEQFF.

The chain has TRBV27 and TRBJ1-2; unclear D gene. Per germline, CDR1 MNHEY and CDR2 SMNVEV (reference sequence). With 9 bases removed from V and 0 bases from J, the gap between germline ends came to 14 bases. This CDR3 has 14 residues. The CDR3 nucleotides are TGTGCCAGTTCTCGAGGGCACACTAACTATGGCTACACCTTC. Its protein is CASSRGHTNYGYTF.

The chain couples TRBV25-1 to TRBJ2-7, with D possibly matching TRBD2 (6 bases). V gave up 1 base and J gave up 6 bases, with 16 bases separating them. The CDR3 is 15 amino acids. Germline CDR1 is MGHDK and CDR2 is SYGVNS. CDR3 sequence (DNA): TGTGCCAGCAGTGAATTCGGGGAGGCCCGACGCGAGCAGTACTTC. Translated, it gives CASSEFGEARREQYF.

This rearrangement joins TRBV4-3 to TRBJ2-1; 12 nucleotides line up with TRBD2. Germline CDR1 reads LGHNA; CDR2 reads YSLEER. V trimming: 6 bases; J trimming: 9 bases; junction bases outside the gene matches: 9. This CDR3 has 15 amino acids. DNA for the CDR3: TGCGCCAGCAGACACCTAGCGGGAGGGCCGAGTGAGCAGTTCTTC. Translating gives CASRHLAGGPSEQFF.

CDR3 sequence: CASSVGSQGGDGYTF. CDR3 nucleotides: TGTGCCAGCAGCGTAGGAAGTCAGGGCGGCGATGGCTACACCTTC. The V gene is TRBV9, the J gene TRBJ1-2; a possible D gene is TRBD1 (5 bases). Trimming removed 0 bases at V and 6 bases at J, with 15 bases between. The CDR3 consists of 15 residues. Per the germline V gene, CDR1 is SGDLS and CDR2 is YYNGEE.

This sequence joins TRBV5-4 and TRBJ1-3, with 7 bases lining up with TRBD1. Looked up from germline, CDR1 is SGHNT and CDR2 is YYREEE (reference sequence). The CDR3 has 15 amino acids. With 5 bases clipped from V and 4 bases from J, the junction kept 9 bases outside the gene matches. CDR3 sequence (DNA): TGTGCCAGCAGAGCCGGACTACAGGGGGGAAACACCATATATTTT. Translated: CASRAGLQGGNTIYF. The full variable domain, with the rest looked up from reference TRBV5-4 and TRBJ1-3, is ETGVTQSPTHLIKTRGQQVTLRCSSQSGHNTVSWYQQALGQGPQFIFQYYREEENGRGNFPPRFSGLQFPNYSSELNVNALELDDSALYLCASRAGLQGGNTIYFGEGSWLTVV.

The chain recombines TRBV6-6 with TRBJ2-1; 8 positions match TRBD2. V trimming: 7 bases; J trimming: 7 bases; junction bases outside the gene matches: 9. The CDR3 has 14 residues. Germline V CDR1 and CDR2: MNHNY, SVGAGI (reference sequence). The CDR3 reads CASTRAGAGNEQFF. The CDR3 nucleotides are TGTGCCAGCACCCGAGCGGGGGCTGGGAATGAGCAGTTCTTC.

The gene calls are TRBV7-8 and TRBJ2-7, with TRBD2 identical over 8 bases. The CDR3 extends over 13 amino acids. Germline CDR1 reads SGHVS; CDR2 reads FQNEAQ. The J segment lost 5 bases and the V segment lost 3 bases, leaving 3 bases of the junction unmatched. CDR3 DNA sequence: TGTGCCAGCAGCTTGGGTAGCGGGAACGAGCAGTACTTC. Protein sequence: CASSLGSGNEQYF.

The rearrangement uses TRBV29-1 and TRBJ2-7; the match to TRBD1 covers 8 bases. Germline V CDR1 and CDR2: SQVTM, ANQGSEA. Unmatched junction bases numbered 4, after V lost 5 bases and J lost 7 bases. The CDR3 consists of 11 residues. The CDR3, as DNA: TGCAGCGTTCGGACAGGGCATGAGCAGTACTTC. The encoded protein is CSVRTGHEQYF.

The rearrangement joins TRBV9 to TRBJ2-4; 10 nucleotides align to TRBD1. Germline lookup yields CDR1 SGDLS and CDR2 YYNGEE. The CDR3 spans 15 residues. V was pared by 4 bases and J by 7 bases, with 8 bases of the junction left unmatched. In DNA form, the CDR3 reads TGTGCCAGCAGCTCCGGACAGGGGGGCTGGAACATTCAGTACTTC. Translated, it gives CASSSGQGGWNIQYF.

This clone was recorded only once. The rearrangement joins TRBV5-1 to TRBJ2-3; 8 nucleotides align to TRBD2. Trimming took 5 bases from V and 3 from J; bases not matched to a gene: 5. The CDR3 covers 14 residues. Germline CDR1 and CDR2: SGHRS and YFSETQ. The CDR3 DNA is TGCGCCAGCAGTTCCGGGGGGGGGACAGATACGCAGTATTTT. Encoded protein: CASSSGGGTDTQYF.

J is TRBJ2-5 and V is TRBV10-3; 11 bases match TRBD1. The germline V gene has CDR1 ENHRY and CDR2 SYGVKD. V lost 6 bases and J lost 6; bases outside the gene matches: 3. The CDR3 has 13 residues. This chain's CDR3 is CAIRGQGGQTQYF. The CDR3 nucleotides read TGTGCCATCAGGGGACAGGGGGGACAGACCCAGTACTTC.

The J gene is TRBJ1-5, the V gene TRBV28; D gene uncertain. Germline loops: CDR1 MDHEN, CDR2 SYDVKM. V was pared by 7 bases and J by 4 bases, with 14 bases between. The CDR3 covers 14 residues. In nucleotides, the CDR3 is TGTGCCAGCATTAAAGGACGGGGAAATCAGCCCCAGCATTTT. As protein: CASIKGRGNQPQHF.

The V and J genes are TRBV6-5 and TRBJ2-4; TRBD2 might be the D (5 bases). The CDR3 is 15 residues long. CDR1 MNHEY and CDR2 SVGAGI come from the germline V gene. V shed 0 bases and J shed 6 bases, with 12 bases lying between them. The CDR3 here is CASSYSRGLGNIQYF. DNA of the CDR3: TGTGCCAGCAGTTACTCTCGGGGTCTCGGAAACATTCAGTACTTC.